Shown below are 15 T cell receptor beta chains from a single sample sequenced in a study of monozygotic twins with inflammatory bowel disease. TCRdb re-called the 5' RACE reads and gives one entry per CDR3 protein, without DNA. The sample totals about 110,000 distinct CDR3 sequences. Sequencing used blood. These receptors were obtained from a human donor with ulcerative colitis or Crohn's disease, or a healthy co-twin of an affected twin (not recorded which).

The chain links TRBV2 to TRBJ1-1. The CDR3 has 13 amino acids. Looked up from germline, CDR1 is SNHLY and CDR2 is FYNNEI. This chain's CDR3 is CASKGLQNTEAFF.

The chain carries TRBV7-2 and TRBJ2-1; TCRdb's assignment of TRBD2 cannot be checked, as there is no DNA. CDR3 length equals 15 residues. Per the germline V gene, CDR1 is SGHTA and CDR2 is FQGNSA. The CDR3: CASSLGDYPSNEQFF.

The chain recombines TRBV12-3 or TRBV12-4 with TRBJ2-3; TCRdb calls TRBD1, which cannot be checked without DNA. This CDR3 is 16 amino acids long. The CDR3 region is CASSLILRTDTDTQYF.

This rearrangement joins TRBV7-2 to TRBJ2-5; TCRdb outputs TRBD2, but without DNA this stays unchecked. This CDR3 contains 17 residues. The germline CDR1 and CDR2 sequences are SGHTA and FQGNSA. The CDR3 loop is CASSPSWVAGDQETQYF.

The chain links TRBV7-9 to TRBJ2-7; TCRdb's D call of TRBD1 is untestable without DNA. CDR1 is SEHNR and CDR2 is FQNEAQ in the germline V gene (reference sequence). The CDR3 consists of 16 residues. This CDR3 reads CASEDRGSAKIYEQYF.

The chain links TRBV9 to TRBJ2-1; no DNA is available, so the TRBD1 call from TCRdb remains unchecked. The CDR3 totals 14 residues. Germline values: CDR1 SGDLS, CDR2 YYNGEE. The CDR3 reads CASSIGAGDNEQFF.

This chain connects TRBV5-5 to TRBJ2-7; the TRBD1 assignment by TCRdb is unverifiable without DNA. The CDR3 is made up of 15 amino acids. Germline V gives CDR1 SGHKS, CDR2 YYEKEE (reference sequence). Here the CDR3 reads CASSSGTDSTYEQYF. Complete variable domain (other parts from reference TRBV5-5 and TRBJ2-7): DAGVTQSPTHLIKTRGQQVTLRCSPISGHKSVSWYQQVLGQGPQFIFQYYEKEERGRGNFPDRFSARQFPNYSSELNVNALLLGDSALYLCASSSGTDSTYEQYFGPGTRLTVT.

The chain has TRBV15 and TRBJ2-5; TCRdb lists TRBD1, though no DNA is available to test this call. Germline V gives CDR1 LNHNV, CDR2 YYDKDF (reference sequence). There are 15 residues in the CDR3. The CDR3: CATSRDPGSEETQYF.

The rearrangement links TRBV7-9 to TRBJ2-3. The CDR3 contains 13 residues. Germline-derived CDR1 and CDR2 are SEHNR and FQNEAQ (reference sequence). The CDR3 protein is CASSYIYTDTQYF. Full variable domain (outside the CDR3, taken from reference TRBV7-9 and TRBJ2-3): DTGVSQNPRHKITKRGQNVTFRCDPISEHNRLYWYRQTLGQGPEFLTYFQNEAQLEKSRLLSDRFSAERPKGSFSTLEIQRTEQGDSAMYLCASSYIYTDTQYFGPGTRLTVL.

V and J are TRBV5-6 and TRBJ2-3; TCRdb's assignment of TRBD1 cannot be checked, as there is no DNA. The CDR3 has 14 amino acids. CDR1 and CDR2 from the germline V gene are SGHDT and YYEEEE. The CDR3 spells CASSLGQGVDTQYF.

The gene calls are TRBV30 and TRBJ2-7; TCRdb indicates TRBD1, and absent DNA this call remains unverified. This CDR3 is 14 amino acids long. The V gene's germline CDR1 is GTSNPN and CDR2 SVGIG (reference sequence). CDR3 amino acids: CAWSHGGGSYEQYF.

V gene TRBV20-1 combines with J gene TRBJ2-6; the D call from TCRdb, TRBD1, cannot be confirmed without DNA. The CDR3 consists of 15 residues. CDR1 and CDR2 from the germline V gene are DFQATT and SNEGSKA (reference sequence). The CDR3 sequence: CSARDRVSGANVLTF.

The chain recombines TRBV20-1 with TRBJ1-4. The CDR3 has 16 residues. Germline V gene sequence: CDR1 DFQATT, CDR2 SNEGSKA (reference sequence). CDR3 region: CSARDSFGLAGEKLFF.

This chain links TRBV20-1 with TRBJ2-7. Germline CDR1 is DFQATT and CDR2 is SNEGSKA (reference sequence). The CDR3 has 15 residues. This CDR3 is CSARDLGRGPYEQYF.

The CDR3 sequence: CASSLYWDMGNSPLHF. The chain employs TRBV5-5 and TRBJ1-6; TCRdb outputs TRBD1, but without DNA this stays unchecked. In germline, CDR1 is SGHKS, CDR2 YYEKEE (reference sequence). The CDR3 length is 16 residues.